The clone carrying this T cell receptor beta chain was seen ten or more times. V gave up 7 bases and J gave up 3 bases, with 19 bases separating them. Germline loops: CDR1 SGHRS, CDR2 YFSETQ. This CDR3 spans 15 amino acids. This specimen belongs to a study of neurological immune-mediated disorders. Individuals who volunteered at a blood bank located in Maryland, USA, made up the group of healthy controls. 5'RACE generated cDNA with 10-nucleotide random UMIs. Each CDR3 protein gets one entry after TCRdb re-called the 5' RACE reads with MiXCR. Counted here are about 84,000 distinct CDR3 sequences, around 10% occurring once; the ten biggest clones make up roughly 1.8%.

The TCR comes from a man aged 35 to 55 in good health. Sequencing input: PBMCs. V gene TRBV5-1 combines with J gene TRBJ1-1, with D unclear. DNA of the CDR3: TGCGCCAGCCGTTCTCCCCAGGATGGGGACACTGAAGCTTTCTTT. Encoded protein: CASRSPQDGDTEAFF.